This T cell receptor (beta chain) was recorded in a study of CD8 T cells in ankylosing spondylitis. Study-wide results and caveats: Certain motif variants had earlier appeared in reactive arthritis synovial fluid and blood. According to the report, clones linked to the disease were significantly enriched in matched synovial fluid samples taken from ankylosing spondylitis patients.

V gave up 4 bases and J gave up 3 bases, with 21 bases separating them. CDR1 and CDR2 from the germline V gene are SGHKS and YYEKEE (reference sequence). The CDR3 contains 17 residues. This clonotype was counted ten times or more. What it recognizes is unknown. TCRdb ran MiXCR on the 5' RACE reads and lists one entry per CDR3 protein. The sample includes about 130,000 distinct CDR3 sequences, just under 7.5% of them seen just once. This clonotype was obtained from a female donor with ankylosing spondylitis or in good health (not recorded which). V is TRBV5-5 and J is TRBJ2-3, with a possible D match to TRBD2 (6 bases). Specimen: blood, either unsorted or a sorted T cell fraction (not recorded which). In DNA, the CDR3 is TGTGCCAGCAGCGGGGGGAAGGGTTTGGGATTTACAGATACGCAGTATTTT. As protein: CASSGGKGLGFTDTQYF.